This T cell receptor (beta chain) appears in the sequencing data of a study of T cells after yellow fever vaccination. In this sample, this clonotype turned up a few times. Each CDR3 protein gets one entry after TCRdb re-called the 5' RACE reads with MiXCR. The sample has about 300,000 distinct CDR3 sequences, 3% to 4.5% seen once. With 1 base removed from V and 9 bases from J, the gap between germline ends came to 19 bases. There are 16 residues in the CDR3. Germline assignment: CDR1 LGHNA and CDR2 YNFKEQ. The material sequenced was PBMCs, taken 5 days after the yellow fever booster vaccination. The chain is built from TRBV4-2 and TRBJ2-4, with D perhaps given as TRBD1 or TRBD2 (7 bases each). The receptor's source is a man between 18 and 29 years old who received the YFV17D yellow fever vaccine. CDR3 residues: CASSQGQGVGGSIQYF. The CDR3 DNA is TGTGCCAGCAGCCAAGGACAGGGTGTGGGGGGGAGCATTCAGTACTTC.